This T cell receptor (beta chain) was sequenced during a study of CD8 T cells in Susac syndrome. Study-level information: Blood was drawn from Susac syndrome patients while they were therapy-naive, on corticosteroids, or on intravenous immunoglobulin alone. The study's findings and limits: In total CD8+ repertoires, sixteen Susac-specific public clones were found, and CD8+ TEMRA repertoires had 4 to 6. Among people with Susac, CD8+ clonal expansion was greatest in TEMRA cells and active patients.

With random hexamers, reverse transcription was performed on roughly 0.5 to 1 ug of RNA. TCRdb ran MiXCR on the immunoSEQ multiplex PCR reads and lists one entry per CDR3 protein. The top ten hold more than 0.8% of the sample, which has around 81,000 distinct CDR3 sequences, approximately 93% seen once. On this clonotype itself: The antigen remains undetermined.

TCR beta sequencing was performed on blood CD8+ and CD4+ T cells. Sequencing was done on a sample of CD8+ T cells from PBMCs. This TCR was recovered from a human donor with Susac syndrome.

The DNA of the CDR3 is TGTGCCAGCAGCTTCTACCGGGAGCGAAACACAGATACGCAGTATTTT. Its translation is CASSFYRERNTDTQYF. V is TRBV13 and J is TRBJ2-3; possible D gene TRBD2, 6 bases. The V end was cut by 3 bases, the J end by 2 bases, with 15 bases between. This CDR3 region has 16 residues. Germline V gene data show CDR1 as PRHDT and CDR2 as FYEKMQ (reference sequence).